This is a list of T cell receptor beta chains from one sample in a study of blood T cell repertoires in COVID-19. Sequenced by immunoSEQ multiplex PCR; TCRdb stores in-frame clones only, minus some. The sample has around 110,000 clones; around nine tenths are singletons. Sequencing was carried out using peripheral blood. Receptors originate from a woman between 25 and 40 years old with acute or convalescent COVID-19. The CDR3 runs from the conserved cysteine through the conserved F or W. D genes are given only for firm matches. Where a row states a size, it is once, few, many or the class of an expanded clone; other rows omit it.

d_call clone_size j_call v_call cdr3_aa cdr3_nt
TRBD1 . TRBJ1-6 TRBV4-1 CASSKRQGGDSPLHF TGCGCCAGCAGCAAACGACAGGGGGGCGATTCACCCCTCCACTTT
. . TRBJ1-6 TRBV7-3 CASSLGANSPLHF TGTGCCAGCAGCCTCGGAGCGAATTCACCCCTCCACTTT
TRBD2 . TRBJ2-2 TRBV7-2 CASSLPGGVGTGELFF TGTGCCAGCAGCTTACCGGGAGGGGTTGGGACCGGGGAGCTGTTTTTT
. . TRBJ1-1 TRBV24-1 CATSRNGGAEAFF TGTGCCACCAGTCGGAATGGGGGGGCTGAAGCTTTCTTT
. . TRBJ1-4 TRBV4-1 CASSHPYEKLFF TGCGCCAGCAGCCACCCTTATGAAAAACTGTTTTTT
TRBD1 . TRBJ1-6 TRBV6-6 CASRGQGANNSPLHF TGTGCCAGCAGGGGACAGGGGGCGAATAATTCACCCCTCCACTTT
TRBD1 . TRBJ1-5 TRBV4-3 CASSSGQSNQPQHF TGCGCCAGCAGCTCGGGACAGAGCAATCAGCCCCAGCATTTT
. . TRBJ2-7 TRBV20-1 CSAMGGYF TGCAGTGCTATGGGGGGGTACTTC
. . TRBJ1-2 TRBV5-1 CASSLGTSYGYTF TGCGCCAGCAGCTTGGGCACAAGTTATGGCTACACCTTC
. once TRBJ1-6 TRBV7-2 CASSLEVSGGPPLHF TGTGCCAGCAGCTTAGAGGTCTCCGGGGGGCCACCCCTCCACTTT
. . TRBJ2-3 TRBV28 CASRLPGTDTQYF TGTGCCAGCAGGTTGCCAGGCACAGATACGCAGTATTTT
. . TRBJ2-7 TRBV10-3 CAIPGTGPGEQYF TGTGCCATTCCCGGGACTGGGCCTGGCGAGCAGTACTTC
. . TRBJ2-6 TRBV6-6 CASSYPPSSGANVLTF TGTGCCAGCAGTTACCCCCCCTCCTCTGGGGCCAACGTCCTGACTTTC
. . TRBJ2-3 TRBV10-2 CASSETGGGSDTQYF TGCGCCAGCAGTGAGACTGGCGGTGGGTCAGATACGCAGTATTTT
. . TRBJ1-5 TRBV18 CASSQQGTNNQPQHF TGTGCCAGCTCACAGCAGGGGACTAACAATCAGCCCCAGCATTTT
. . TRBJ1-2 TRBV9 CASSDTTGSLNYGYTF TGTGCCAGCAGCGATACTACAGGGTCTCTCAACTATGGCTACACCTTC
. . TRBJ2-7 TRBV9 CASSPFTESYEQYF TGTGCCAGCAGCCCCTTCACAGAATCCTACGAGCAGTACTTC
TRBD1 . TRBJ2-2 TRBV5-1 CASSLVGQGTGELFF TGCGCCAGCAGCTTGGTAGGACAGGGAACCGGGGAGCTGTTTTTT
. once TRBJ2-2 TRBV7-7 CASSLYRDGTGELFF TGTGCCAGCAGCTTATACAGGGACGGTACCGGGGAGCTGTTTTTT
TRBD2 . TRBJ2-1 TRBV24-1 CATTGGSSYNEQFF TGTGCCACCACGGGGGGGAGCTCCTACAATGAGCAGTTCTTC
. . TRBJ1-2 TRBV3-1/TRBV3-2 CASSEEVSANYGYTF TGTGCCAGCAGCGAGGAGGTCTCTGCTAACTATGGCTACACCTTC
TRBD1 . TRBJ1-5 TRBV28 CASSTPGQVYSQHF TGTGCCAGCAGTACCCCGGGACAGGTGTATTCCCAGCATTTT
TRBD1 . TRBJ1-1 TRBV5-5 CASSLTLTGTTEAFF TGTGCCAGCAGCTTGACCCTGACAGGGACCACTGAAGCTTTCTTT
TRBD1 few TRBJ2-2 TRBV19 CASRPTGGTGELFF TGTGCCAGTAGACCGACAGGGGGCACCGGGGAGCTGTTTTTT
. . TRBJ1-5 TRBV11-2 CASSPAGGSNQPQHF TGTGCCAGCAGCCCGGCTGGGGGGAGCAATCAGCCCCAGCATTTT
. . TRBJ1-5 TRBV19 CASSPRLPGQPQHF TGTGCCAGTAGTCCCCGGTTACCGGGGCAGCCCCAGCATTTT
. . TRBJ1-2 TRBV28 CASSSPRNYGYTF TGTGCCAGCAGTTCCCCTCGGAACTATGGCTACACCTTC
. . TRBJ2-3 TRBV7-2 CASSFLHTSIGADTQYF TGTGCCAGCAGCTTCCTTCACACTAGCATCGGCGCAGATACGCAGTATTTT